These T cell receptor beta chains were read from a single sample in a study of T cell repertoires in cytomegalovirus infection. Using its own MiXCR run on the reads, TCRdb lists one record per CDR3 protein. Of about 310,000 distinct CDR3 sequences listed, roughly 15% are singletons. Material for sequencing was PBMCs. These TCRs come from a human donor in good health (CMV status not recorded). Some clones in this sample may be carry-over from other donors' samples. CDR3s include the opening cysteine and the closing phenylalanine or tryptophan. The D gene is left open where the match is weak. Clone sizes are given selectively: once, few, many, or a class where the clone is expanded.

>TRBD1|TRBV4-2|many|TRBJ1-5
TGTGCCAGCAGCCAAGGGGGACAGGGATTTGGCAATCAGCCCCAGCATTTT
CASSQGGQGFGNQPQHF
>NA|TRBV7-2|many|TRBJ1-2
TGTGCCAGCAGCTCTCTGTTAGGTGATGGCTACACCTTC
CASSSLLGDGYTF
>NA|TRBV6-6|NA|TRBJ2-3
TGTGCCAGTACACAAGAGGCAGATACGCAGTATTTT
CASTQEADTQYF
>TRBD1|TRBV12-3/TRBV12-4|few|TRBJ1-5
TGTGCCAGCAGTTTCAGGGGGCAGGGTCAGCCCCAGCATTTT
CASSFRGQGQPQHF
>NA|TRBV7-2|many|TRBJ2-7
TGTGCCAGCAGCTTACACCAGAGAGACTACGAGCAGTACTTC
CASSLHQRDYEQYF
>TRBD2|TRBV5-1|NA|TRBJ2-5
TGCGCCAGCAGCTACCTAGCGGGGGGGCTTAAGACCCAGTACTTC
CASSYLAGGLKTQYF
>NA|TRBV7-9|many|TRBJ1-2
TGTGCCAGCAGCTTACAGGATGTCTATGGCTACACCTTC
CASSLQDVYGYTF
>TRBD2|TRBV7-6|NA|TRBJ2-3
TGTGCCAGCAGCAACCGGGGGGGAGATACGCAGTATTTT
CASSNRGGDTQYF
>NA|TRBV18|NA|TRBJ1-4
TGTGCCAGCTCGTCCAGCCTTGCAACTAATGAAAAACTGTTTTTT
CASSSSLATNEKLFF
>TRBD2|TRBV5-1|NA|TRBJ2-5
TGCGCCAGCACGGTAGCGGGGGGGCCTAAGGAGACCCAGTACTTC
CASTVAGGPKETQYF
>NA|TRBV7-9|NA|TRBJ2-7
TGTGCCAGCAGCTTGCGGACGGATTCCTACGAGCAGTACTTC
CASSLRTDSYEQYF
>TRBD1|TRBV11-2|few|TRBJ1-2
TGTGCCAGCAGCCGCCCTTTGGGACAGGGGCCTTCTTGGTATGGCTACACCTTC
CASSRPLGQGPSWYGYTF
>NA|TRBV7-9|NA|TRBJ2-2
TGTGCCAGCAGCTTAAGCTCGATGGGGAGCGGGGAGCTGTTTTTT
CASSLSSMGSGELFF
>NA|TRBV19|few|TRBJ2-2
TGTGCCAGTAGTACCGGAGTTCGGACCGGGGAGCTGTTTTTT
CASSTGVRTGELFF
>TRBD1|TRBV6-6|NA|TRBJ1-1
TGTGCCAGCAGTTACAGGGCCCCCAGGGGGGGGGCACAGGCTGAAGCTTTCTTT
CASSYRAPRGGAQAEAFF
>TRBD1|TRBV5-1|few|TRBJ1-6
TGCGCCAGCAGCGAGGGACAGGTCGATTCACCCCTCCACTTT
CASSEGQVDSPLHF
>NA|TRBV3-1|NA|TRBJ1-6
TGTGCCAGCAGGCTCCGGGCCGCCGACTCACCCCTCCCCTTT
CASRLRAADSPLPF
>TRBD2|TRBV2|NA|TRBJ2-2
TGTGCCAGCAGTGGGGTTACTAGCGGGACCGGGGAGCTGTTTTTT
CASSGVTSGTGELFF
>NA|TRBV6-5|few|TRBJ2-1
TGTGCCAGCAGTGATTTGACAGGAACCTACAATGAGCAGTTCTTC
CASSDLTGTYNEQFF
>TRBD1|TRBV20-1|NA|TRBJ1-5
TGCAGTGCTATAAGGGACAGCGTTAATCAGCCCCAGCATTTT
CSAIRDSVNQPQHF
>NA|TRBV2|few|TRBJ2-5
TGTGCCAGCAGTGAGGGGGGATCCCAAGAGACCCAGTACTTC
CASSEGGSQETQYF
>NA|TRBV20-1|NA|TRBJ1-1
TGCAGTGCTAGAGGCCTTGGAGGGGGGAACACTGAAGCTTTCTTT
CSARGLGGGNTEAFF
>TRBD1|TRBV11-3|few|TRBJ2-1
TGTGCCAGCAGCTTGGGTTCCGGGACAGGGGACAATGAGCAGTTCTTC
CASSLGSGTGDNEQFF
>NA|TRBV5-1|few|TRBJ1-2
TGCGCCAGCAGCCGAACCGCGGGTCTTACTAACTATGGCTACACCTTC
CASSRTAGLTNYGYTF
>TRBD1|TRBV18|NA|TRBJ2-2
TGTGCCAGCTCACCAGACAGGGGGAACACCGGGGAGCTGTTTTTT
CASSPDRGNTGELFF
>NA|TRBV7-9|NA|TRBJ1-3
TGTGCCAGCAGCTTCATGGCAACAGGGTATATGGACACCATATATTTT
CASSFMATGYMDTIYF
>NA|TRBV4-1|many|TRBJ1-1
TGCGCCAGCAGCCAAGGACAAATGAACACTGAAGCTTTCTTT
CASSQGQMNTEAFF
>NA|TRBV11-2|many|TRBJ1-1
TGTGCCAGCAGCTTAGCAGAAGCTTTCTTT
CASSLAEAFF
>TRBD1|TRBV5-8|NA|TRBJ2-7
TGTGCCAGCAGCGCGGACAGGATATACGAGCAGTACTTC
CASSADRIYEQYF
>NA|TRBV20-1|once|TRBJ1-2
TGCAGTGCTAGAGACACGGGGCACGGGAATGGCTACACCTTC
CSARDTGHGNGYTF
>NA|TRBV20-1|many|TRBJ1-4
TGCAGTGCTAGAGATCCGGGGGGGCCCAATGAAAAACTGTTTTTT
CSARDPGGPNEKLFF
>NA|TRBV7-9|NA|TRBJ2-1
TGTGCCAGCAGCTCCCTCCTAGGGGGGGCATGGAATGAGCAGTTCTTC
CASSSLLGGAWNEQFF
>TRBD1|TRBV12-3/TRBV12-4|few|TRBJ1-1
TGTGCCAGCAGTTTCTTAGGGACAGGGGGTGGATTTGGCGCTTTCTTT
CASSFLGTGGGFGAFF
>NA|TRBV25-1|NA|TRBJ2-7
TGTGCCAGCAGTGAACCCGGCAGTAGAACCTACGAGCAGTACTTC
CASSEPGSRTYEQYF
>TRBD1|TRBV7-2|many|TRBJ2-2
TGTGCCAGACCCGGGACAGGGATGGCCGGGGAGCTGTTTTTT
CARPGTGMAGELFF
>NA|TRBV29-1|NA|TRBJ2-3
TGCAGCGTTGAACGGGACACAGATACGCAGTATTTT
CSVERDTDTQYF
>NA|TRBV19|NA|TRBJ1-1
TGTGCCAGTAGTCTCTCGGGCTGGAGCGACACTGAAGCTTTCTTT
CASSLSGWSDTEAFF
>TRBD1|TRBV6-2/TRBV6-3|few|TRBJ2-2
TGTGCCAGCAGTTACTCGATAGGGACAGGGCCCACCGGGGAGCTGTTTTTT
CASSYSIGTGPTGELFF
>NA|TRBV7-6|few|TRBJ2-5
TGTGCCAGCAGCGGTAGCGCCACAGCCTTTCAAGAGACCCAGTACTTC
CASSGSATAFQETQYF
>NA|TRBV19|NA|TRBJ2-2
TGTGCCAGTAGTATTGGGGCCACCGGGGAGCTGTTTTTT
CASSIGATGELFF
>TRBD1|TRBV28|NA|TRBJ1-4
TGTGCCAGCAGTTCCCCAGGGGGCCAGGGTGAAAAACTGTTTTTT
CASSSPGGQGEKLFF
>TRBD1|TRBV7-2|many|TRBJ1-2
TGTGCCAGCAGCTTCATACAGGGGGAGTGGGGCTATGGCTACACCTTC
CASSFIQGEWGYGYTF
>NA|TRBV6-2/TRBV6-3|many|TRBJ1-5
TGTGCCAGCAGTCATGGGAATCAGCCCCAGCATTTT
CASSHGNQPQHF
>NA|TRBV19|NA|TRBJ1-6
TGTGCCAGTAGACCAACCGTCGGCGATTCACCCCTCCACTTT
CASRPTVGDSPLHF
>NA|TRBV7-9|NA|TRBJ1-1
TGTGCCAGCAGGTTAGGGACCAGTCTGAGGGGCACTGAAGCTTTCTTT
CASRLGTSLRGTEAFF
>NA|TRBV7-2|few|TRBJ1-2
TGTGCCAGCAGCTTAGGAATCGTGTCAAGTTATGGCTACACCTTC
CASSLGIVSSYGYTF
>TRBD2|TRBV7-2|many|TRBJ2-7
TGTGCCAGCAGCTTAGGTCGGGGGGTGTCCTACGAGCAGTACTTC
CASSLGRGVSYEQYF
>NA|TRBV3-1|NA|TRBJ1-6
TGTGCCAGCAGCTTCGGGCACCAACATTCACCCCTCCACTTT
CASSFGHQHSPLHF
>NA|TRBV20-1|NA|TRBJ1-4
TGCAGTGCTAGAAGGGGAGGAGATGAAAAACTGTTTTTT
CSARRGGDEKLFF
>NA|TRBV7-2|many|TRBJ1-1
TGTGCCAGCAGCTTAGTTGAACTCACTGAAGCTTTCTTT
CASSLVELTEAFF